A selection of T cell receptor beta chains follows, all from one sample in a study of blood T cell repertoires in COVID-19. Sequencing was performed with immunoSEQ multiplex PCR; in TCRdb, only in-frame clones are kept and a portion is missing. The table records about 97,000 clones, approximately 80% of them present only once. Sequencing input: peripheral blood. All receptors come from a man aged 65-85 years with acute or convalescent COVID-19. Both conserved end residues are part of each CDR3. Fields, in order: J gene, V gene, CDR3 protein.

>TRBJ1-2|TRBV30
CAWSGPWRGYGYTF
>TRBJ2-4|TRBV6-6
CASSYRQGNRKNIQYF
>TRBJ2-1|TRBV7-7
CASSRRESSYNEQFF
>TRBJ2-2|TRBV6-4
CASSTLAGVTGELFF
>TRBJ1-1|TRBV6-5
CASIGRRLTEAFF
>TRBJ1-4|TRBV6-5
CASSSTTGQPNEKLFF
>TRBJ2-7|TRBV6-2/TRBV6-3
CASSYTGYNGEQYF
>TRBJ1-3|TRBV14
CASSQQTTLLGNTIYF
>TRBJ2-5|TRBV19
CASTLGGREETQYF
>TRBJ1-1|TRBV2
CASSWAATSTEAFF
>TRBJ2-1|TRBV28
CASGGTSGTQYNEQFF
>TRBJ1-2|TRBV19
CASSIASRDFYGYTF
>TRBJ1-2|TRBV18
CASSPEGLKHGYTF
>TRBJ1-5|TRBV19
CASTVDRFQPQHF
>TRBJ2-1|TRBV18
CASSLGLAGSYNEQFF
>TRBJ2-7|TRBV7-9
CATRQGSSSYEQYF
>TRBJ1-5|TRBV21-1
CASSKGDSYQPQHF
>TRBJ1-2|TRBV6-1
CASSDGYVYGYTF
>TRBJ1-4|TRBV6-5
CASVRDRPEKLFF
>TRBJ1-1|TRBV7-3
CASSLGGENTEAFF
>TRBJ1-5|TRBV20-1
CSASTVRNQPQHF
>TRBJ2-3|TRBV7-9
CASSYNPDTQYF
>TRBJ2-4|TRBV2
CASSRIDIQYF
>TRBJ1-1|TRBV2
CASRKTGSGTEAFF
>TRBJ2-7|TRBV7-3
CASSVGQGAYEQYF
>TRBJ1-5|TRBV30
CAWSVQGLTNQPQHF
>TRBJ2-2|TRBV18
CASSPRENLLGTGELFF
>TRBJ2-1|TRBV4-3
CASSRTSGSSYNEQFF
>TRBJ2-3|TRBV3-1/TRBV3-2
CASSQGKTLASGGTDTQYF
>TRBJ2-5|TRBV6-5
CASSGLAGGDKYF
>TRBJ2-7|TRBV5-5
CASSQGLAVSYEQYF
>TRBJ1-4|TRBV7-9
CASSPSSGTTNEKLFF
>TRBJ1-2|TRBV7-8
CASSPERGRGYTF
>TRBJ1-4|TRBV3-1/TRBV3-2
CASSIRQGGEKLFF
>TRBJ2-1|TRBV7-2
CASSPMPGRENEQFF
>TRBJ1-2|TRBV11-2
CASSLRVQSNYGYTF
>TRBJ2-1|TRBV10-3
CAISEVEEQFF
>TRBJ1-1|TRBV29-1
CSVASGVAFF
>TRBJ2-1|TRBV7-6
CASLGLLNEQFF
>TRBJ2-3|TRBV30
CAWSATDTQYF
>TRBJ1-1|TRBV18
CASSPALTGGMNTEAFF
>TRBJ2-2|TRBV11-3
CASSLAEDPHTGELFF
>TRBJ1-5|TRBV6-1
CASSEARVGNQPQHF
>TRBJ2-1|TRBV9
CASSQHSSGRTSYNEQFF
>TRBJ2-6|TRBV6-5
CASSYSSRAGANVLTF
>TRBJ2-7|TRBV5-1
CASRRLAGDNYEQYF
>TRBJ2-7|TRBV30
CAWSNSANTRRAYEQYF
>TRBJ2-5|TRBV9
CASSRDSLKETQYF
>TRBJ1-1|TRBV7-9
CASSLEGGLTEAFF
>TRBJ2-2|TRBV20-1
CSASGLAAGELFF